Sequencing of this T cell receptor beta chain was carried out in a study of T cells in Graves' hyperthyroidism and ophthalmopathy. Study findings and constraints: Ophthalmopathy and stable hyperthyroidism were told apart by a 13 V-J model.

Using RNA transcripts as the source, TCR beta CDR3 regions were amplified. Initially, a first-round RT-PCR of the TCR CDR3 employed the HTBI primer set. TCRdb processed the multiplex PCR reads anew with MiXCR; each CDR3 protein has one entry. The table lists a few hundred thousand distinct CDR3 sequences, around 14% of them singletons. The authors took PBMCs from over 8.5 ml fresh peripheral blood. V was pared by 2 bases and J by 5 bases, with 10 bases between. The germline gives CDR1 MNHEY, CDR2 SVGAGI. This CDR3 comprises 13 residues. This clonotype was counted only a few times. Its specificity is unknown.

The V call is TRBV6-5, the J call TRBJ2-7; D possibly corresponds to TRBD2 (6 bases). The TCR comes from a woman in her thirties with Graves' hyperthyroidism. Sequencing was carried out using blood. The CDR3 region is CASSYLRTNEQYF. The CDR3 DNA reads TGTGCCAGCAGTTACCTTCGGACTAACGAGCAGTACTTC.